This T cell receptor beta chain was captured by sequencing in a study of human T cells and chemical hapten exposure. For the study at large: The study lasted approximately 25 weeks, and patients were dosed weekly with diphenylcyclopropenone on the scalp throughout. Regarding the study as a whole: The formation of large CDR3 similarity clusters by expanded TCRs significantly exceeded that of controls. High-frequency TCRs, those above 1 in 1000, stayed the same after DPC sensitization.

TCRdb re-called the RACE reads through MiXCR, storing one row per CDR3 protein. The repertoire holds around 77,000 distinct CDR3 sequences, with around 10% as singletons. The time point: patch test 1, 2 weeks after DPC sensitization. The treatment denotes: therapeutic diphenylcyclopropenone sensitization with weekly scalp DPC. Comment on this clonotype: As yet, its antigen is unknown.

The CDR3 extends over 16 amino acids. Trimming stripped 4 bases from V and 2 bases from J, with 17 bases between. Germline CDR1 is SGHTA and CDR2 is FQGTGA. The J gene is TRBJ1-2, the V gene TRBV7-3; TRBD1 is a possible D gene (6 bases). The sample in question was whole blood, obtained in connection with sensitization to the hapten diphenylcyclopropenone (DPC). This receptor was obtained from a woman in her 40s with alopecia areata. Some clones in this sample may be carry-over from other donors' samples. In nucleotides, the CDR3 is TGTGCCAGCAGCTCTTTAATCGGGGGGCGCAACTATGGCTACACCTTC. Protein sequence: CASSSLIGGRNYGYTF.